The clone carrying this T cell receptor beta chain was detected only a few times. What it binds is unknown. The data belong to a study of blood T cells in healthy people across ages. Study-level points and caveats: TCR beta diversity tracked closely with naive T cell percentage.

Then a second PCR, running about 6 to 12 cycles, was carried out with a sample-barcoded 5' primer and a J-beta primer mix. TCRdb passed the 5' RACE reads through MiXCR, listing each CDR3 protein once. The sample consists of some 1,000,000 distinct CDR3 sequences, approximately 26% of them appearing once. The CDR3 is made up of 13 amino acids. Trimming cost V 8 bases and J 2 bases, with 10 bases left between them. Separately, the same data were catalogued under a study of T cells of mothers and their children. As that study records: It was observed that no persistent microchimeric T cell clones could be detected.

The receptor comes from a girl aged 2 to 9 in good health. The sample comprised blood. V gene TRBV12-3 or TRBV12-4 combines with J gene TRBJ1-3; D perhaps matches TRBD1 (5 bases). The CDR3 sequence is CASAGFTGNTIYF. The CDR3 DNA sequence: TGTGCCAGCGCAGGGTTTACTGGAAACACCATATATTTT.